This T cell receptor (beta chain) was sequenced for a study of a mutant IDH1 vaccine in newly diagnosed glioma. Study results and caveats: Alterations occurring in top peripheral T cell clonotypes seemed unrelated to pseudoprogression.

The data were produced by immunoSEQ multiplex PCR, yet TCRdb's version contains in-frame clones alone and is incomplete. The sample comprises around 70,000 clones, 85% to 90% of which are singletons, and 1.5% to 2.5% rests with the top ten. Time point of the sample: week 35, safety follow-up. Every single dose of the vaccine, 300 ug of mutant IDH1 20-mer peptide, came with topical imiquimod. There were new WHO grade 3 or 4 astrocytomas in the donors, and these were IDH1-mutant and ATRX-lost. A note on this clone: What it binds is not known.

V was pared by 3 bases and J by 5 bases, with 16 bases between. The CDR3 sequence is 15 residues long. The source is a man aged 25-45 years with glioma. This specimen was PBMCs, taken from a glioma patient whose treatment included an IDH1 peptide vaccine. The chain combines TRBV23-1 with TRBJ1-2, with a possible D match to TRBD1 (5 bases). TRBV23-1 counts as an open reading frame of uncertain function. CDR3 protein: CASSHEFGTGYGYTF. For the CDR3, the DNA is TGCGCCAGCAGTCATGAGTTCGGGACGGGGTATGGCTACACCTTC.